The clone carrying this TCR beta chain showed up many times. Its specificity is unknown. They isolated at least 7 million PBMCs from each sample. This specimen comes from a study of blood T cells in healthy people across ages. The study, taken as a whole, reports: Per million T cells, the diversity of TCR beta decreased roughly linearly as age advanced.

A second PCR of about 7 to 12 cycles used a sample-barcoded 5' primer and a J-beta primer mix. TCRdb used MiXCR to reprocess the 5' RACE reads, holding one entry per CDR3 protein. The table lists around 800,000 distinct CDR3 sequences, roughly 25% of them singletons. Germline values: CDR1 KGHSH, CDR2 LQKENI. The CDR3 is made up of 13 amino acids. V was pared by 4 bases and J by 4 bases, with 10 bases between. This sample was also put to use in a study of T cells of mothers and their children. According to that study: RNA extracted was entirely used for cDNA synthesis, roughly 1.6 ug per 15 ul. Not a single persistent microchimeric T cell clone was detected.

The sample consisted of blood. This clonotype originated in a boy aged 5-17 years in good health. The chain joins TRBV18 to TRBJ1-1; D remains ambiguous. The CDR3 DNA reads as TGTGCCAGCTCACTGAACCCCCGCACTGAAGCTTTCTTT. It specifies CASSLNPRTEAFF.